Each of the 24 T cell receptor beta chains below was sequenced from the same sample in a study of T cells in Graves' hyperthyroidism and ophthalmopathy. The source material, RNA transcripts, was used to amplify TCR beta CDR3 regions. A set of HTBI primers served as the primers for a first-round RT-PCR of the TCR CDR3. MiXCR, run by TCRdb on the multiplex PCR reads, gives a single entry per CDR3 protein. The table lists over 650,000 distinct CDR3 sequences, about a sixth of them singletons. The sample taken for sequencing was blood. Receptor source: a man younger than 30 with Graves' hyperthyroidism.

Ten or more counts support this clonotype. This chain connects TRBV27 to TRBJ2-3; D possibly matches TRBD1 or TRBD2 (5 bases each). The germline V gene encodes CDR1 MNHEY and CDR2 SMNVEV (reference sequence). The CDR3 totals 17 residues. Trimming left V 7 bases short and J 0 bases short, with 20 bases between. The CDR3 spells CASIRGDSADSTDTQYF. In DNA, the CDR3 is TGTGCCAGCATTAGAGGGGATAGCGCGGATAGCACAGATACGCAGTATTTT.

The gene calls are TRBV28 and TRBJ2-7, with 12 bases aligning to TRBD2. V was pared by 5 bases and J by 3 bases, with 8 bases of the junction left unmatched. The CDR3 runs 16 residues. CDR1 MDHEN and CDR2 SYDVKM come from the germline V gene. This CDR3 is CASSGGLAGLIYEQYF. CDR3 nucleotide sequence: TGTGCCAGCAGTGGGGGACTAGCGGGCCTAATCTACGAGCAGTACTTC.

This clonotype turned up a few times. The V and J genes are TRBV28 and TRBJ2-6, with D perhaps TRBD1 or TRBD2 (5 bases each). The CDR3 extends over 18 amino acids. The germline CDR1 and CDR2 sequences are MDHEN and SYDVKM. Trimming left V 2 bases short and J 0 bases short, with 14 bases between. The CDR3 bases are TGTGCCAGCAGTTTAGGTAGAGGGGCCAGCTCTGGGGCCAACGTCCTGACTTTC. Translating gives CASSLGRGASSGANVLTF.

This clonotype was found a few times. V gene TRBV4-1 combines with J gene TRBJ2-5, with TRBD1 matching 9 bases. This CDR3 spans 15 amino acids. CDR1 and CDR2 from the germline V gene are MGHRA and YSYEKL. V shed 3 bases, J shed 5 bases, and the junction held 7 bases outside the gene matches. The CDR3 DNA is TGCGCCAGCAGCCACGGGGGGACAGGGCTGGAGACCCAGTACTTC. Amino acid sequence: CASSHGGTGLETQYF.

This clonotype occurred a few times. The chain has TRBV6-1 and TRBJ1-5, with D perhaps TRBD1 (5 bases). The germline V gene has CDR1 MNHNS and CDR2 SASEGT. V was shortened by 6 bases and J by 1 base, with 19 bases between the two germline ends. This CDR3 has 17 amino acids. The CDR3 sequence: CASRYLQGEWSNQPQHF. DNA of the CDR3: TGTGCCAGCAGGTATCTACAAGGGGAATGGAGCAATCAGCCCCAGCATTTT.

This clonotype has only a few counts. The CDR3 DNA is TGTGCCAGCACAGACAGGGACCGGTTGCGAGCCGGGGAGCTGTTTTTT. Protein product: CASTDRDRLRAGELFF. V usage is TRBV6-1 and J usage is TRBJ2-2, with 7 bases lining up with TRBD1. V trimming: 7 bases; J trimming: 6 bases; junction bases outside the gene matches: 14. Germline CDR1 reads MNHNS; CDR2 reads SASEGT. The CDR3 sequence is 16 residues long.

This clonotype occurred many times. The rearrangement joins TRBV18 to TRBJ2-7, with D tentatively TRBD2 (5 bases). The CDR3 consists of 15 residues. V shed 0 bases and J shed 4 bases, with 13 bases lying between them. Looked up from germline, CDR1 is KGHSH and CDR2 is LQKENI. As DNA, the CDR3 is TGTGCCAGCTCACCACCTGGTGGGAGTTCTTACGAGCAGTACTTC. This translates into CASSPPGGSSYEQYF. The full variable domain, in which reference TRBV18 and TRBJ2-7 provide the parts outside the CDR3, is NAGVMQNPRHLVRRRGQEARLRCSPMKGHSHVYWYRQLPEEGLKFMVYLQKENIIDESGMPKERFSAEFPKEGPSILRIQQVVRGDSAAYFCASSPPGGSSYEQYFGPGTRLTVT.

This clonotype was counted between two and nine times. V gene TRBV20-1 combines with J gene TRBJ2-7; 12 nucleotides match TRBD2. The germline V gene encodes CDR1 DFQATT and CDR2 SNEGSKA (reference sequence). V dropped 4 bases and J dropped 3; count of bases not matched to a gene: 10. The CDR3 has 16 residues. The CDR3 DNA sequence: TGCAGTGCTAACCTCCCTAGCGGGAGGGCCCACTACGAGCAGTACTTC. This gives the protein CSANLPSGRAHYEQYF.

This clonotype was seen ten or more times. The gene calls are TRBV7-3 and TRBJ2-3, with D tentatively TRBD2 (5 bases). Per germline, CDR1 SGHTA and CDR2 FQGTGA. The CDR3 extends over 13 amino acids. The germline V and J ends were trimmed by 6 bases and 4 bases, with 11 bases remaining between them. DNA of the CDR3: TGTGCCAGCAGTCGGACGGGATCAGATACGCAGTATTTT. Its translation: CASSRTGSDTQYF. The full variable domain, completed using reference TRBV7-3 and TRBJ2-3, is GAGVSQTPSNKVTEKGKYVELRCDPISGHTALYWYRQSLGQGPEFLIYFQGTGAADDSGLPNDRFFAVRPEGSVSTLKIQRTERGDSAVYLCASSRTGSDTQYFGPGTRLTVL.

The rearrangement joins TRBV28 to TRBJ2-1; 12 bases align to TRBD2. Germline lookup yields CDR1 MDHEN and CDR2 SYDVKM. The V and J ends lost 6 bases and 10 bases, in that order; junction bases with no gene match: 10. The CDR3 loop spans 15 amino acids. CDR3 DNA sequence: TGTGCCAGCAGCCCTAGCGGGAGGGGTTACGGCGAGCAGTTCTTC. Amino acid sequence: CASSPSGRGYGEQFF.

The sample holds many counts of this clonotype. The chain couples TRBV6-1 to TRBJ1-6, with a tentative D call TRBD1 (6 bases). Looked up from germline, CDR1 is MNHNS and CDR2 is SASEGT. CDR3 length: 15 residues. V lost 2 bases to trimming and J lost 5 bases, with 10 bases between them. CDR3 sequence: CASSERDTDNSPLHF. Written as DNA, the CDR3 is TGTGCCAGCAGTGAAAGGGACACAGATAATTCACCCCTCCACTTT.

The CDR3 spells CASSIRLGRANEAFF. CDR3 DNA sequence: TGTGCCAGTAGTATCAGGTTGGGCAGGGCGAATGAAGCTTTCTTT. This chain connects TRBV19 to TRBJ1-1; a weak D match, TRBD1 (5 bases). CDR1 is LNHDA, CDR2 SQIVND, per germline (reference sequence). V was shortened by 3 bases and J by 7 bases, with 18 bases between the two germline ends. CDR3 length equals 15 residues.

The genes are TRBV3-1 and TRBJ2-5; D assignment may be TRBD1 or TRBD2 (5 bases each). V lost 7 bases and J lost 3, with 15 bases in between. Germline assignment: CDR1 LGHDT and CDR2 YNNKEL (reference sequence). This CDR3 is 14 amino acids long. The CDR3 spells CASNLGAAKETQYF. The DNA for the CDR3 is TGTGCCAGCAACCTCGGGGCCGCCAAAGAGACCCAGTACTTC.

There are a few counts of this clonotype. The chain uses TRBV6-2 or TRBV6-3 and TRBJ2-7; TRBD2 aligns across 7 bases. The germline V gene encodes CDR1 MNHEY and CDR2 SVGEGT. The CDR3 covers 14 residues. V was clipped by 8 bases and J by 2 bases; unmatched bases: 9. CDR3 protein: CASGSPAGTYEQYF. The CDR3 bases are TGTGCCAGCGGATCCCCAGCGGGGACCTACGAGCAGTACTTC.

This clonotype has ten or more counts. The V and J genes are TRBV30 and TRBJ1-3; D gene ambiguous. Trimming pared 3 bases from V and 4 bases from J, leaving 4 bases between. The CDR3 is 11 residues long. CDR1 and CDR2 (germline): GTSNPN, SVGIG (reference sequence). CDR3 DNA sequence: TGTGCCTGGAGCCCCGGAAACACCATATATTTT. Translating gives CAWSPGNTIYF.

This clonotype was seen at least ten times. This sequence joins TRBV7-2 and TRBJ2-7; 9 bases line up with TRBD2. CDR3 size: 13 residues. Germline V gives CDR1 SGHTA, CDR2 FQGNSA. The V segment lost 6 bases and the J segment 3 bases; nucleotides outside the gene matches: 3. Here the CDR3 DNA reads TGTGCCAGCAGTATTAGCGGGGGCTACGAGCAGTACTTC. Its translation: CASSISGGYEQYF.

This chain uses TRBV20-1 with TRBJ2-1; TRBD2 matches 11 bases. Unmatched junction bases numbered 9, after V lost 7 bases and J lost 7 bases. The germline gives CDR1 DFQATT, CDR2 SNEGSKA (reference sequence). The CDR3 has 14 residues. The CDR3 is CSVATSGAENEQFF. The CDR3 DNA reads as TGCAGTGTCGCGACTAGCGGGGCCGAAAATGAGCAGTTCTTC.

This clonotype was detected ten times or more. CDR3 loop: CASSYIYEQYF. The CDR3 nucleotides are TGTGCCAGCAGTTACATCTACGAGCAGTACTTC. This sequence joins TRBV6-2 or TRBV6-3 and TRBJ2-7, with D hard to call. V lost 2 bases and J lost 3, with 2 bases in between. Germline CDR1 MNHEY, CDR2 SVGEGT. This CDR3 region has 11 residues.

This clonotype showed up many times. This chain joins TRBV6-1 and TRBJ2-7; D call uncertain. Germline values: CDR1 MNHNS, CDR2 SASEGT. This CDR3 is built from 13 residues. V gave up 4 bases and J gave up 5 bases, with 12 bases separating them. The CDR3 sequence: CASSGGGMNEQYF. CDR3 in DNA: TGTGCCAGCAGTGGGGGTGGGATGAACGAGCAGTACTTC.

This clonotype was seen at least ten times. The chain links TRBV20-1 to TRBJ2-5; no clear D. The V gene lost 6 bases and the J gene lost 0 bases, with 11 bases spanning the gap. The CDR3 extends over 13 amino acids. Germline CDR1 is DFQATT and CDR2 is SNEGSKA (reference sequence). The DNA for the CDR3 is TGCAGTGCCCGTCAGAAAAACCAAGAGACCCAGTACTTC. Protein product: CSARQKNQETQYF.

Turning to this clonotype: A read error may be the cause here, since a much bigger clone is one base away. The J gene is TRBJ2-1, the V gene TRBV6-2 or TRBV6-3; 13 nucleotides match TRBD2. This CDR3 contains 18 residues. J lost 3 bases, V lost 2 bases, and 7 bases had no gene match. Germline V CDR1 and CDR2: MNHEY, SVGEGT. The CDR3 DNA reads TGTGCCAGCAGTTACGTAGGGGGACTAGCGGGAATCTACAATGAGCAGTTCTTC. Translated, it gives CASSYVGGLAGIYNEQFF.

J is TRBJ2-7 and V is TRBV6-5; tentatively, D is TRBD2 (6 bases). The CDR3 is 15 residues long. Germline V gives CDR1 MNHEY, CDR2 SVGAGI. V was clipped by 2 bases and J by 2 bases, with 13 bases between them. The CDR3 region is CASSYVGGSPYEQYF. The CDR3 DNA reads as TGTGCCAGCAGTTACGTCGGAGGGTCACCCTACGAGCAGTACTTC.

The chain joins TRBV4-1 to TRBJ2-1; TRBD2 is a possible D gene (5 bases). The CDR3 is 17 amino acids. Trimming shortened V by 2 bases and J by 7 bases, and 21 bases separated the two germline ends. CDR1 and CDR2 from the germline V gene are MGHRA and YSYEKL. The chain's CDR3 is CASSQLPSVTTSNEQFF. CDR3 in DNA: TGCGCCAGCAGCCAATTGCCCTCGGTGACTACTTCAAATGAGCAGTTCTTC.

At least ten counts were recorded for this clonotype. The chain employs TRBV7-6 and TRBJ1-1; D unclear. Germline CDR1 is SGHVS and CDR2 is FNYEAQ. This CDR3 region has 13 residues. V gave up 8 bases and J gave up 3 bases, with 13 bases separating them. The CDR3 protein is CASGREADTEAFF. CDR3 bases: TGTGCCAGCGGTAGGGAGGCGGACACTGAAGCTTTCTTT.